The subject of this entry is one T cell receptor (beta chain). The antigen is not known. Trimming removed 0 bases from V and 3 bases from J; junction bases left unmatched: 6. Germline V gives CDR1 ENHRY, CDR2 SYGVKD. This CDR3 is 17 amino acids long. TCRdb keeps only in-frame clones here, not all; method: immunoSEQ multiplex PCR. The data hold 73,000 or so clones, with around nine tenths observed a single time. This record comes from a study of OX40 agonist ivuxolimab in advanced cancers. At the level of the study: Prior checkpoint blockade (anti-PD-1, anti-PD-L1 or anti-CTLA-4) was permitted; less than 45% had it. Study-wide results and caveats: By week 6 at 0.1 to 3.0 mg/kg, blood CD4+ and CD8+ T cells had expanded clonally.

The timepoints at which blood was sampled were baseline, cycle 4 day 1, and cycle 7 day 1. This sample comprised CD4+ or CD8+ T cells sorted from blood, obtained in a trial of the OX40 agonist ivuxolimab. The chain recombines TRBV10-3 with TRBJ2-1; TRBD1 matches 9 bases. The sequence was obtained from an adult with an advanced solid tumor such as melanoma, head and neck, liver or kidney cancer. The CDR3 DNA is TGTGCCATCAGTGAGTCGACTGGACAGGGGATCTACAATGAGCAGTTCTTC. Translating gives CAISESTGQGIYNEQFF.